This TCR beta chain was found in a study of T cell changes during pregnancy in multiple sclerosis. Generated by immunoSEQ multiplex PCR, the TCRdb table keeps only in-frame clones and is missing some. This sample has approximately 37,000 clones; around 94% occur once, and the top ten carry 1.5% to 2%. This CDR3 has 15 residues. V shed 0 bases and J 5 bases; nucleotides not matched to a gene: 7. Germline CDR1 reads KGHSH; CDR2 reads LQKENI. The V and J genes are TRBV18 and TRBJ2-7, with TRBD1 matching 7 bases. The material was peripheral blood, obtained in the third trimester of pregnancy. This TCR was recovered from a female donor with multiple sclerosis, enrolled in a pregnancy study. The CDR3 nucleotides read TGTGCCAGCTCACCACCAAGCAGGGGGAACAACGAGCAGTACTTC. This sequence encodes CASSPPSRGNNEQYF.